These 8 T cell receptor beta chains share one sample of origin, sequenced in a study of Tregs in tolerant kidney transplant recipients. Method: immunoSEQ multiplex PCR; TCRdb's copy keeps in-frame clones and lacks some. The sample holds about 94,000 clones; 90% to 95% are singletons and the top ten take approximately 0.5%. The sample consisted of CD4+ T cells from blood, taken before the transplant. These receptor sequences come from a human donor who received a combined kidney and bone marrow transplant.

The chain joins TRBV4-3 to TRBJ1-2; no clear D. The V gene's germline CDR1 is LGHNA and CDR2 YSLEER. V lost 0 bases and J 3 bases, leaving 11 bases between the germline ends. There are 15 residues in the CDR3. The CDR3 spells CASSQERRADYGYTF. The DNA for the CDR3 is TGCGCCAGCAGCCAAGAAAGGAGGGCAGACTATGGCTACACCTTC.

The chain is built from TRBV7-3 and TRBJ2-1; 8 nucleotides align to TRBD2. Germline loops: CDR1 SGHTA, CDR2 FQGTGA. The V gene end was trimmed by 5 bases and the J gene end by 8 bases; junction bases not matched to a gene: 8. This CDR3 comprises 14 residues. The CDR3 loop is CASSARTSNDEQFF. The CDR3 DNA is TGTGCCAGCAGCGCCCGGACTAGCAATGATGAGCAGTTCTTC.

This clone was recorded only once. The chain is built from TRBV29-1 and TRBJ2-5, with a weak D call TRBD1 (5 bases). The DNA end favors TRBJ2-7, so the J call may be wrong. The CDR3 is 13 amino acids. CDR1 and CDR2 from the germline V gene are SQVTM and ANQGSEA. CDR3 DNA sequence: TGCGGAAGGTGGGCAGGGCTCTCCTACGAGCAGTACTTC. Its translation: CGRWAGLSYEQYF.

The chain links TRBV5-1 to TRBJ2-7; no clear D. V was clipped by 4 bases and J by 5 bases, with 28 bases between them. Germline CDR1 SGHRS, CDR2 YFSETQ. CDR3 length: 18 residues. The CDR3 DNA reads TGCGCCAGCAGCCTCTTACCCCCAATCCAACGAGAAAAAAACGAGCAGTACTTC. This codes for CASSLLPPIQREKNEQYF. Variable domain in full (rest from reference TRBV5-1 and TRBJ2-7): KAGVTQTPRYLIKTRGQQVTLSCSPISGHRSVSWYQQTPGQGLQFLFEYFSETQRNKGNFPGRFSGRQFSNSRSEMNVSTLELGDSALYLCASSLLPPIQREKNEQYFGPGTRLTVT.

The chain joins TRBV29-1 to TRBJ2-5; a weak D match, TRBD2 (5 bases). This CDR3 is built from 12 residues. Trimming took 7 bases from V and 1 from J, leaving 10 bases between them. Germline CDR1 is SQVTM and CDR2 is ANQGSEA. CDR3 DNA: TGCAGCGCCGGGGTCCCCCAAGAGACCCAGTACTTC. Its protein is CSAGVPQETQYF.

J is TRBJ2-7 and V is TRBV4-1; 9 bases align to TRBD2. J lost 1 base, V lost 4 bases, and 8 bases had no gene match. The CDR3 has 16 amino acids. CDR1 is MGHRA, CDR2 YSYEKL, per germline. The CDR3: CASSREGTSFSYEQYF. The CDR3 nucleotides are TGCGCCAGCAGCCGGGAGGGGACTAGCTTTTCCTACGAGCAGTACTTC.

The chain joins TRBV5-6 to TRBJ2-3; 13 bases are shared with TRBD2. The CDR3 is 16 residues long. Germline CDR1 is SGHDT and CDR2 is YYEEEE. Trimming removed 0 bases from V and 10 bases from J; junction bases left unmatched: 8. This chain's CDR3 is CASSLELAGGPGAQYF. The CDR3 bases are TGTGCCAGCAGCTTGGAACTAGCGGGGGGGCCGGGGGCGCAGTATTTT.

In its sample, this clone was seen once. The chain has TRBV7-6 and TRBJ2-1, with 13 positions matching TRBD2. Trimming cost V 4 bases and J 7 bases; bases outside gene matches: 7. The CDR3 length is 16 residues. CDR1 and CDR2 (germline): SGHVS, FNYEAQ. For the CDR3, the DNA is TGTGCCAGCAGCTCGTGGACTAGCGGGAGTTTTAATGAGCAGTTCTTC. Encoded protein: CASSSWTSGSFNEQFF.